Given below is one TCR beta chain in context. The record originates from a study of blood T cell repertoires in COVID-19. At the level of the study: The origin of the acute and convalescent COVID-19 samples was the United States, Italy and Spain. T cells, B-cell-depleted T cells, or PBMCs provided the cDNA or gDNA that served as material.

Germline lookup yields CDR1 MNHEY and CDR2 SVGEGT. With 2 bases removed from V and 4 bases from J, the gap between germline ends came to 14 bases. The length of the CDR3 is 15 residues. Assay: immunoSEQ multiplex PCR; the TCRdb copy retains only in-frame clones and omits some. The sample contains under 200,000 clones, approximately 80% of which appear only once. The sequencing sample was made of peripheral blood. This chain joins TRBV6-2 or TRBV6-3 and TRBJ1-1; weak D call: TRBD1 (6 bases). The source is a human donor in a cohort sampled during active COVID-19. The CDR3 here is CASSYGAEGGTEAFF. The CDR3 DNA follows: TGTGCCAGCAGTTACGGGGCTGAAGGGGGCACTGAAGCTTTCTTT.